The next 8 T cell receptor beta chains were all read from a single sample in a study of monozygotic twins with inflammatory bowel disease. TCRdb re-called the 5' RACE reads and shows each CDR3 protein once, DNA omitted. The repertoire shows 300,000 to 450,000 distinct CDR3 sequences; the top ten hold 2.5% to 3%. The source material was blood. The receptors were gathered from a human donor with ulcerative colitis or Crohn's disease, or a healthy co-twin of an affected twin (not recorded which).

This sequence joins TRBV25-1 and TRBJ2-1; there is no DNA to check the TCRdb D call of TRBD2. The CDR3 consists of 18 residues. The germline gives CDR1 MGHDK, CDR2 SYGVNS. Here the CDR3 reads CASSGLAGGQRSYNEQFF.

The chain recombines TRBV11-2 with TRBJ2-3; TCRdb lists TRBD1, though no DNA is available to test this call. Looked up from germline, CDR1 is SGHAT and CDR2 is FQNNGV. The CDR3 is made up of 16 amino acids. The CDR3 loop reads CASSYPIGGVTDTQYF.

The chain carries TRBV7-2 and TRBJ2-3; TCRdb picks TRBD1, but there is no DNA to check that call. Germline loops: CDR1 SGHTA, CDR2 FQGNSA. The CDR3 has 17 residues. The CDR3 loop is CASSLVVWGHPGDTQYF.

The rearrangement links TRBV19 to TRBJ2-7. This CDR3 contains 14 residues. CDR1 and CDR2 (germline): LNHDA, SQIVND (reference sequence). The CDR3 sequence: CASSIQGGSYEQYF.

The rearrangement uses TRBV7-2 and TRBJ2-3. This CDR3 is built from 15 residues. Germline CDR1 and CDR2: SGHTA and FQGNSA. The CDR3: CASSLNTVSTDTQYF.

CDR3: CASSRLDKPTEAFF. The gene calls are TRBV11-2 and TRBJ1-1. The germline CDR1 and CDR2 sequences are SGHAT and FQNNGV. This CDR3 comprises 14 residues.

J is TRBJ1-2 and V is TRBV7-8. Germline-derived CDR1 and CDR2 are SGHVS and FQNEAQ. The CDR3 is 14 residues long. The CDR3 reads CASSPGNSNYGYTF. The whole variable domain, filled in from reference TRBV7-8 and TRBJ1-2, reads GAGVSQSPRYKVAKRGQDVALRCDPISGHVSLFWYQQALGQGPEFLTYFQNEAQLDKSGLPSDRFFAERPEGSVSTLKIQRTQQEDSAVYLCASSPGNSNYGYTFGSGTRLTVV.

The rearrangement joins TRBV27 to TRBJ2-7. Germline assignment: CDR1 MNHEY and CDR2 SMNVEV (reference sequence). The CDR3 loop spans 14 amino acids. The CDR3 region is CASSLAGGPFEQYF.